One and the same sample provided the 26 T cell receptor beta chains below, sequenced in a study of blood T cell repertoires in COVID-19. The assay was immunoSEQ multiplex PCR, and TCRdb's table has in-frame clones only and misses some. This sample has 60,000 or so clones; approximately 85% occur once, and the top ten carry about 18%. Sequencing was carried out using peripheral blood. These receptors were collected from a human donor in a cohort sampled during active COVID-19.

The V gene is TRBV2, the J gene TRBJ2-7; TRBD1 matches at 10 bases. The CDR3 spans 15 residues. Looked up from germline, CDR1 is SNHLY and CDR2 is FYNNEI. The V segment lost 7 bases and the J segment 3 bases; nucleotides outside the gene matches: 9. CDR3 region: CASIQDRGANYEQYF. CDR3 nucleotide sequence: TGTGCCAGCATCCAGGACAGGGGGGCCAACTACGAGCAGTACTTC.

Here the CDR3 reads CASSFGQGATQETQYF. CDR3 sequence (DNA): TGTGCCAGCAGCTTCGGACAGGGGGCAACTCAGGAGACCCAGTACTTC. V is TRBV11-3 and J is TRBJ2-5; TRBD1 agrees at 11 bases. V trimming: 3 bases; J trimming: 5 bases; junction bases outside the gene matches: 8. The CDR3 is 16 amino acids. Looked up from germline, CDR1 is SGHNT and CDR2 is YENEEA. The entire variable domain, with the rest obtained from reference TRBV11-3 and TRBJ2-5, is as follows: EAGVVQSPRYKIIEKKQPVAFWCNPISGHNTLYWYLQNLGQGPELLIRYENEEAVDDSQLPKDRFSAERLKGVDSTLKIQPAELGDSAVYLCASSFGQGATQETQYFGPGTRLLVL.

The genes are TRBV5-1 and TRBJ2-3, with 11 bases aligning to TRBD1. Trimming removed 4 bases from V and 1 base from J; junction bases left unmatched: 8. CDR3 size: 17 residues. Germline-derived CDR1 and CDR2 are SGHRS and YFSETQ. CDR3 bases: TGCGCCAGCAGCCGGACAGGGGGCGGCCGGGGCACAGATACGCAGTATTTT. Translating it yields CASSRTGGGRGTDTQYF.

V gene TRBV9 combines with J gene TRBJ1-1, with D perhaps matching TRBD1 (5 bases). CDR1 SGDLS and CDR2 YYNGEE come from the germline V gene. The CDR3 contains 13 residues. V shed 4 bases and J shed 3 bases, with 10 bases lying between them. CDR3 in amino acids: CASSFLGDTEAFF. The CDR3 DNA sequence: TGTGCCAGCAGCTTTTTAGGGGACACTGAAGCTTTCTTT.

In DNA, the CDR3 is TGCGCCAGCTCTTTTCTAGGACAGGACGACACTGAAGCTTTCTTT. Residues: CASSFLGQDDTEAFF. The V and J genes are TRBV5-1 and TRBJ1-1; 7 bases align to TRBD1. CDR3 length: 15 amino acids. The germline gives CDR1 SGHRS, CDR2 YFSETQ. V shed 7 bases and J 3 bases; nucleotides not matched to a gene: 12. The variable domain in full, with the rest retrieved from reference TRBV5-1 and TRBJ1-1, is KAGVTQTPRYLIKTRGQQVTLSCSPISGHRSVSWYQQTPGQGLQFLFEYFSETQRNKGNFPGRFSGRQFSNSRSEMNVSTLELGDSALYLCASSFLGQDDTEAFFGQGTRLTVV.

The chain links TRBV4-1 to TRBJ1-1, with 8 bases aligning to TRBD1. CDR1 is MGHRA, CDR2 YSYEKL, per germline. V lost 4 bases to trimming and J lost 5 bases; unmatched junction nucleotides: 6. This CDR3 spans 14 amino acids. DNA for the CDR3: TGCGCCAGCAGCCCACGGACAGGGAGGACTGAAGCTTTCTTT. Its translation is CASSPRTGRTEAFF.

This chain links TRBV5-4 with TRBJ1-4, with 9 bases aligning to TRBD1. The J segment lost 7 bases and the V segment lost 0 bases, leaving 1 base of the junction unmatched. Germline V gene lookup returns CDR1 SGHNT and CDR2 YYREEE (reference sequence). This CDR3 is built from 14 residues. CDR3 protein: CASSLGQGGEKLFF. The CDR3 coding sequence is TGTGCCAGCAGCTTGGGACAGGGGGGTGAAAAACTGTTTTTT.

The chain recombines TRBV5-1 with TRBJ1-1; 9 bases are a match to TRBD1. The CDR3 totals 16 residues. The germline V gene has CDR1 SGHRS and CDR2 YFSETQ. J lost 4 bases, V lost 4 bases, and 11 bases had no gene match. For the CDR3, the DNA is TGCGCCAGCAGCCCCTGGACAGGGGTTGGGGGCACTGAAGCTTTCTTT. Its translation is CASSPWTGVGGTEAFF.

This chain joins TRBV27 and TRBJ2-7; 8 nucleotides match TRBD1. The CDR3 runs 15 residues. J lost 0 bases, V lost 6 bases, and 7 bases had no gene match. Looked up from germline, CDR1 is MNHEY and CDR2 is SMNVEV (reference sequence). CDR3 sequence: CASRSQQGGSYEQYF. The CDR3 DNA is TGTGCCAGCAGGTCGCAACAGGGGGGCTCCTACGAGCAGTACTTC.

V and J are TRBV3-1 (or the pseudogene TRBV3-2) and TRBJ2-7, with TRBD2 matching over 10 bases. The CDR3 consists of 15 residues. The J segment lost 0 bases and the V segment lost 5 bases, leaving 4 bases of the junction unmatched. Germline V gene data show CDR1 as LGHDT and CDR2 as YNNKEL (reference sequence). As DNA, the CDR3 is TGTGCCAGCAGCTCGAGGACTAGCGGCTCCTACGAGCAGTACTTC. Amino acids: CASSSRTSGSYEQYF.

This rearrangement joins TRBV11-2 to TRBJ1-6; possibly TRBD1 for D (6 bases). The length of the CDR3 is 16 residues. The germline V and J ends were trimmed by 4 bases and 4 bases, with 14 bases remaining between them. From germline, CDR1 is SGHAT and CDR2 FQNNGV. CDR3 region: CASSSWTVGYNSPLHF. The CDR3 DNA follows: TGTGCCAGCAGCTCCTGGACAGTTGGGTATAATTCACCCCTCCACTTT.

This clone was observed once. The genes are TRBV5-8 and TRBJ1-2; 7 positions match TRBD1. J lost 6 bases, V lost 4 bases, and 12 bases had no gene match. This CDR3 region has 15 residues. CDR1 is SGHTS, CDR2 YDEGEE, per germline. The CDR3: CASSPVPQGKNGYTF. CDR3 DNA: TGTGCCAGCAGCCCCGTGCCACAGGGGAAAAATGGCTACACCTTC.

V gene TRBV11-2 combines with J gene TRBJ1-1; maybe TRBD1 (5 bases). Germline loops: CDR1 SGHAT, CDR2 FQNNGV. Trimming pared 5 bases from V and 5 bases from J, leaving 21 bases between. This CDR3 region has 16 residues. The chain's CDR3 is CASSLSLGGAGTEAFF. The CDR3 DNA reads as TGTGCCAGCAGCCTATCCCTAGGAGGGGCGGGTACTGAAGCTTTCTTT.

The table lists this clone with a few counts. Other DNA sequences from this sample encode an identical CDR3 as well. The chain links TRBV27 to TRBJ1-5; D is unresolved. V was shortened by 3 bases and J by 1 base, with 7 bases between the two germline ends. CDR1 is MNHEY and CDR2 is SMNVEV in the germline V gene (reference sequence). This CDR3 is 14 amino acids long. Here the CDR3 DNA reads TGTGCCAGCAGTTTTTCTTTCAGCAATCAGCCCCAGCATTTT. This codes for CASSFSFSNQPQHF.

The gene calls are TRBV5-1 and TRBJ2-3, with 8 bases aligning to TRBD2. The trim removed 0 bases at V and 3 bases at J, leaving 6 bases unmatched. Germline CDR1 is SGHRS and CDR2 is YFSETQ. The CDR3 loop spans 16 amino acids. The CDR3, as DNA: TGCGCCAGCAGCTTGGCGCCTAGCGGGTTGACAGATACGCAGTATTTT. Protein sequence: CASSLAPSGLTDTQYF.

The V call is TRBV9, the J call TRBJ2-1; 7 nucleotides agree with TRBD2. V lost 0 bases, J lost 10 bases, and 10 bases stayed unmatched. Germline-derived CDR1 and CDR2 are SGDLS and YYNGEE. The CDR3 extends over 15 amino acids. The chain's CDR3 is CASSVATGGGEEQFF. For the CDR3, the DNA is TGTGCCAGCAGCGTAGCTACTGGCGGGGGTGAGGAGCAGTTCTTC.

This clone was seen a single time. The rearrangement uses TRBV5-1 and TRBJ1-5; D gene unclear. The ends were cut back, 1 base at V and 0 bases at J, with 14 bases in the middle. The CDR3 loop spans 17 amino acids. CDR1 and CDR2 from the germline V gene are SGHRS and YFSETQ. Here the CDR3 reads CASSLWPTDYSNQPQHF. In DNA form, the CDR3 reads TGCGCCAGCAGCTTGTGGCCAACCGACTATAGCAATCAGCCCCAGCATTTT.

This clone appeared a few times. V usage is TRBV3-1 (or the pseudogene TRBV3-2) and J usage is TRBJ2-1, with D perhaps TRBD1 (7 bases). CDR1 and CDR2 from the germline V gene are LGHDT and YNNKEL (reference sequence). The V gene lost 6 bases and the J gene lost 4 bases, with 16 bases spanning the gap. The CDR3 loop spans 15 amino acids. Here the CDR3 DNA reads TGTGCCAGCAGTATCAGGGGGGTCGGTTACAATGAGCAGTTCTTC. Its protein is CASSIRGVGYNEQFF.

The rearrangement uses TRBV7-3 and TRBJ2-1; a possible D gene is TRBD1 (5 bases). CDR1 is SGHTA and CDR2 is FQGTGA in the germline V gene. Between the trimmed V and J ends, which lost 2 bases and 4 bases, there was a span of 12 bases. The CDR3 runs to 15 residues. CDR3: CASSLGAGNYNEQFF. The CDR3, as DNA: TGTGCCAGCAGCTTAGGGGCAGGGAATTACAATGAGCAGTTCTTC.

CDR3 in DNA: TGTGCCAGCAGTTTAGAGTCCGGGTCCGAGCAGTACTTC. Translation: CASSLESGSEQYF. The chain couples TRBV12-3 or TRBV12-4 to TRBJ2-7; D gene uncertain. Deletions cut 1 base from V and 6 bases from J, with 10 bases between. The CDR3 has 13 residues.

This clone was seen a few times. This chain connects TRBV11-3 to TRBJ1-6; TRBD1 might be the D (6 bases). From germline, CDR1 is SGHNT and CDR2 YENEEA. The CDR3 is 16 residues long. V lost 0 bases and J lost 4, with 10 bases in between. The CDR3 spells CASSLDRDTYNSPLHF. In nucleotides, the CDR3 is TGTGCCAGCAGCTTAGATCGGGACACGTATAATTCACCCCTCCACTTT.

This clone was detected only a few times. The V gene is TRBV9, the J gene TRBJ1-6, with 8 bases identical to TRBD1. The CDR3 is 15 amino acids. CDR1 SGDLS and CDR2 YYNGEE come from the germline V gene. V lost 2 bases and J lost 7; bases outside the gene matches: 5. The CDR3 DNA sequence: TGTGCCAGCAGCGTCTTCCAGGGGGCAAATTCACCCCTCCACTTT. Translating gives CASSVFQGANSPLHF.

The chain's CDR3 is CASSLAGGWYEQYF. The CDR3 nucleotides are TGTGCCAGCAGTTTGGCGGGGGGGTGGTACGAGCAGTACTTC. This chain connects TRBV6-5 to TRBJ2-7; TRBD2 aligns across 9 bases. The junction had 5 bases not matched to a gene; V was cut back by 4 bases and J by 4 bases. Germline CDR1 MNHEY, CDR2 SVGAGI. The CDR3 runs 14 residues.

In its sample, this clone was seen once. The V and J genes are TRBV27 and TRBJ1-2; 8 bases align to TRBD1. Germline V lookup: CDR1 MNHEY, CDR2 SMNVEV (reference sequence). J was trimmed by 3 bases and V by 6 bases; bases with no gene match: 3. This CDR3 region has 13 residues. The CDR3 region is CASRRTGHYGYTF. CDR3 coding DNA: TGTGCCAGCAGGAGGACAGGGCACTATGGCTACACCTTC.

The chain has TRBV7-2 and TRBJ2-6; possibly TRBD2 for D (7 bases). Germline V gives CDR1 SGHTA, CDR2 FQGNSA. The CDR3 is 16 residues long. Trimming shortened V by 5 bases and J by 4 bases, and 15 bases separated the two germline ends. The CDR3 loop is CASSLRGGAGANVLTF. The CDR3 region has the DNA TGTGCCAGCAGCCTAAGGGGGGGTGCCGGGGCCAACGTCCTGACTTTC.

The chain joins TRBV3-1 (or the pseudogene TRBV3-2) to TRBJ1-1; no firm D call. The V gene's germline CDR1 is LGHDT and CDR2 YNNKEL (reference sequence). The V end was cut by 1 base, the J end by 4 bases, with 7 bases between. There are 13 residues in the CDR3. DNA of the CDR3: TGTGCCAGCAGCCAAGGCGCCCTCACTGAAGCTTTCTTT. Protein sequence: CASSQGALTEAFF.